This paragraph reports one T cell receptor beta chain. The antigen this receptor binds is unknown. The record has no base qualities; no much larger clone is one base away. The collaborating institutions used their own protocols to collect whole blood in K2EDTA tubes. For TCRbeta analysis, collaborators shipped samples as frozen whole blood, isolated PBMCs, or DNA extracted from either of those sample types. The sample comes from a study of blood T cell repertoires in COVID-19 (dated by TCRdb to 2018 to 2021). Turning to the overall study: Samples covering the acute and convalescent phases of COVID-19 were provided by collaborators in the United States, Italy and Spain. The material from the prospective study consisted of cDNA or gDNA derived from T cells, B-cell-depleted T cells, or PBMCs. Deeply sampled blood TCRbeta repertoires from subjects exposed to, actively infected with, or recovered from COVID-19 were included in the dataset. The repertoires were released in a freely available public database meant as a resource for research on the immune response to SARS-CoV-2. The samples were drawn from two sources: the first 160 participants of the ongoing ImmuneRACE study, and over 1,000 subjects contributed by 6 global collaborators. The sample metadata nearly always contained a de-identified subject ID, COVID-19 status, age in years and sex. Where available, HLA class I and class II types were taken from metadata supplied by the sample provider and were not determined by assay-based typing. Study-wide findings and limitations: The amount of clinical and demographic metadata varied by source and participant and was provided uncurated.

TCRbeta CDR3 regions were amplified from genomic DNA using the immunoSEQ Assay, a bias-controlled multiplex PCR. Turning to the authors' computational methods: Nucleated cell counts per sample were estimated from amplification of reference gene primers within the assay. To quantify the absolute abundance of each unique TCRbeta CDR3 rearrangement, sequence reads were collapsed and filtered. For each sample, productive Simpson clonality was calculated as the square root of Simpson's diversity index over productive rearrangements. TCRdb took over this immuneACCESS table, retaining in-frame rearrangements with V and J assigned. Such tables are incomplete; in checked studies, under half of the missing clones stem from an unresolved V gene, and the remainder is unexplained. V and J calls plus clone size are reproduced from that table; the DNA served to infer D and trimming. The table for this sample lists about 130,000 clones; around 80% of them were counted only once. The ten largest make up under 2.5% of the sample.

The CDR3 goes from the cysteine to the phenylalanine over 13 residues. The only DNA kept is the CDR3, 39 bases in frame from the first base. V trim: 6 bases; J trim: 5 bases; unmatched bases: 5. Per the germline V gene, SNHLY is the CDR1 and FYNNEI is the CDR2. The chain is made from TRBV2 and TRBJ1-2, and 8 bases in between align with TRBD1. Sequencing was carried out using peripheral blood. This receptor was identified in a man between 65 and 80 years old with acute or convalescent COVID-19. Read as DNA, the sequence is TGTGCCAGCAGGCCGGGACAGGTTTATGGCTACACCTTC. Translated, this is CASRPGQVYGYTF.